The 27 T cell receptor beta chains in this list originate from one sample, sequenced in a study of liver allograft versus peripheral blood T cells. Study at large: Liver transplant recipients had T cell receptor repertoires compared between transplanted liver and peripheral blood.

TCRdb passed the reads through MiXCR, listing each CDR3 protein once. This sample has about 9,200 distinct CDR3 sequences, with approximately 26% found just once. The receptors come from a human patient who had a liver transplant. Some T cells may have originated in the graft donor.

This clonotype is medium-sized (0.01 to 0.1%). The genes are TRBV14 and TRBJ1-6, with TRBD1 as a possible D gene (5 bases). CDR3 length equals 14 residues. With 0 bases removed from V and 14 bases from J, the gap between germline ends came to 14 bases. Germline V gene data show CDR1 as SGHDN and CDR2 as FVKESK. The CDR3 region has the DNA TGTGCCAGCAGCCAAGATGGGAGGGGCAGGGCCCTCCACTTT. It encodes CASSQDGRGRALHF.

The J gene is TRBJ2-5, the V gene TRBV20-1; TRBD2 aligns across 16 bases. The CDR3 is 16 amino acids. From germline, CDR1 is DFQATT and CDR2 SNEGSKA (reference sequence). J lost 5 bases, V lost 4 bases, and 7 bases had no gene match. DNA of the CDR3: TGCAGTGCTAAGGGACTAGCGGGGGGGCCCTCTGAGACCCAGTACTTC. Translated, it gives CSAKGLAGGPSETQYF.

By its share, this clonotype is medium-sized. The V and J genes are TRBV27 and TRBJ1-2, with D perhaps TRBD1 (5 bases). Germline-derived CDR1 and CDR2 are MNHEY and SMNVEV (reference sequence). V was shortened by 0 bases and J by 7 bases, with 9 bases between the two germline ends. This CDR3 spans 13 amino acids. CDR3 loop: CASSLSGGVGYTF. Here the CDR3 DNA reads TGTGCCAGCAGTTTATCGGGGGGAGTTGGCTACACCTTC.

By its share, this clonotype is large. J is TRBJ1-2 and V is TRBV29-1; TRBD1 might be the D (5 bases). Trimming cost V 2 bases and J 2 bases, with 12 bases left between them. This CDR3 contains 14 residues. Looked up from germline, CDR1 is SQVTM and CDR2 is ANQGSEA. The CDR3 here is CSVETGVQNYGYTF. The CDR3 bases are TGCAGCGTTGAAACGGGGGTTCAGAACTATGGCTACACCTTC.

By sample fraction, this clonotype is medium-sized. The chain combines TRBV18 with TRBJ2-4, with 8 bases fitting TRBD1. CDR3 size: 16 residues. V shed 9 bases and J 3 bases; nucleotides not matched to a gene: 13. CDR1 KGHSH and CDR2 LQKENI come from the germline V gene. CDR3 sequence reads: CASSGQALRGKNIQYF. The CDR3 nucleotides are TGTGCCAGTTCGGGACAGGCGTTACGGGGCAAAAACATTCAGTACTTC.

This clonotype was recorded at least ten times. The CDR3: CASSFDLTTEQYF. The CDR3 DNA reads as TGTGCCAGCAGTTTTGACCTTACCACCGAGCAGTACTTC. The rearrangement joins TRBV12-3 or TRBV12-4 to TRBJ2-7, with no clear D. The CDR3 covers 13 residues. V dropped 3 bases and J dropped 6 bases, with 12 bases sitting between them.

This clonotype was observed many times. The chain carries TRBV20-1 and TRBJ1-5; D perhaps matches TRBD1 (5 bases). The CDR3 totals 13 residues. CDR1 is DFQATT and CDR2 is SNEGSKA in the germline V gene (reference sequence). V was pared by 5 bases and J by 5 bases, with 13 bases between. CDR3 DNA sequence: TGCAGTGCTTTAGAAGGGGTATATCAGCCCCAGCATTTT. This sequence encodes CSALEGVYQPQHF.

This clonotype was seen many times. V is TRBV15 and J is TRBJ2-3; 9 positions agree with TRBD2. After removal of 0 bases from V and 1 base from J, the junction contained 2 bases not matched to a gene. Germline V gives CDR1 LNHNV, CDR2 YYDKDF (reference sequence). CDR3 length: 16 residues. CDR3 sequence: CATSRDLAGRTDTQYF. CDR3 coding DNA: TGTGCCACCAGCAGAGATCTAGCGGGGCGCACAGATACGCAGTATTTT.

By proportion, this clonotype is medium-sized. The chain has TRBV30 and TRBJ1-6; D remains unclear. Germline V gene data show CDR1 as GTSNPN and CDR2 as SVGIG (reference sequence). The CDR3 sequence is 15 residues long. The V end was cut by 3 bases, the J end by 7 bases, with 16 bases between. The CDR3 nucleotides read TGTGCCTGGAGGGGCCGCGCTACGGAGAATTCACCCCTCCACTTT. Translated, it gives CAWRGRATENSPLHF.

In nucleotides, the CDR3 is TGTGCCAGCAGCTTAGGACTGAGCGGGGGGCTATACGAGCAGTACTTC. Its protein product is CASSLGLSGGLYEQYF. The chain has TRBV11-2 and TRBJ2-7, with 9 bases matching TRBD2. The J segment lost 4 bases and the V segment lost 1 base, leaving 8 bases of the junction unmatched. Germline assignment: CDR1 SGHAT and CDR2 FQNNGV. CDR3 length: 16 residues.

Judged by abundance, this clonotype is medium-sized. The rearrangement uses TRBV6-1 and TRBJ2-6; 8 bases are shared with TRBD1. Germline CDR1 and CDR2: MNHNS and SASEGT. The length of the CDR3 is 17 residues. Germline trimming cut 3 bases from V and 0 bases from J; bases unmatched to any gene: 4. For the CDR3, the DNA is TGTGCCAGCAGTGAGGACAGGGCCATCTCTGGGGCCAACGTCCTGACTTTC. This gives the protein CASSEDRAISGANVLTF.

This clonotype is medium-sized. This CDR3 reads CASTSGRWTAFF. CDR3 sequence (DNA): TGTGCCAGTACCTCGGGACGGTGGACGGCTTTCTTT. This chain joins TRBV19 and TRBJ1-1; a weak D match, TRBD1 (5 bases). Trimming removed 7 bases from V and 11 bases from J, with 17 bases in between. Germline V lookup: CDR1 LNHDA, CDR2 SQIVND (reference sequence). The CDR3 totals 12 residues.

By share of the sample, this clonotype is medium-sized. The V gene is TRBV19, the J gene TRBJ1-4; 8 positions agree with TRBD1. The CDR3 has 15 residues. The junction had 9 bases not matched to a gene; V was cut back by 4 bases and J by 8 bases. Per the germline V gene, CDR1 is LNHDA and CDR2 is SQIVND (reference sequence). DNA for the CDR3: TGTGCCAGTAGTACGGCCAGGGGGCAGGGGGAAAAACTGTTTTTT. It translates to CASSTARGQGEKLFF.

This clonotype was found a few times. The chain combines TRBV19 with TRBJ1-6; possible D gene TRBD1, 5 bases. The V gene's germline CDR1 is LNHDA and CDR2 SQIVND (reference sequence). V was clipped by 7 bases and J by 6 bases, with 13 bases between them. The CDR3 has 14 residues. CDR3 region: CASNGQGGNSPLHF. CDR3 nucleotides: TGTGCCAGTAACGGCCAGGGTGGTAATTCACCCCTCCACTTT.

This clonotype was seen a few times. This chain joins TRBV20-1 and TRBJ1-5; the match to TRBD1 covers 11 bases. V was clipped by 6 bases and J by 7 bases; unmatched bases: 11. Germline V gives CDR1 DFQATT, CDR2 SNEGSKA (reference sequence). The CDR3 consists of 15 residues. CDR3 nucleotides: TGCAGTGCCCACCGCCCGGGACAGGGGGGCCAGCCCCAGCATTTT. It is translated as CSAHRPGQGGQPQHF.

This clonotype has a handful of counts. This chain joins TRBV30 and TRBJ2-7, with 8 nucleotides matching TRBD2. Germline values: CDR1 GTSNPN, CDR2 SVGIG (reference sequence). The J segment lost 2 bases and the V segment lost 3 bases, leaving 3 bases of the junction unmatched. The CDR3 is 13 amino acids. The CDR3 is CAWSREGTYEQYF. CDR3 DNA: TGTGCCTGGAGCCGGGAGGGAACCTACGAGCAGTACTTC.

V usage is TRBV19 and J usage is TRBJ1-1; perhaps TRBD1 as D (5 bases). The germline V and J ends were trimmed by 9 bases and 2 bases, with 13 bases remaining between them. The germline V gene encodes CDR1 LNHDA and CDR2 SQIVND (reference sequence). The CDR3 has 13 residues. The CDR3 protein is CASMTAYNTEAFF. The CDR3 bases are TGTGCCAGCATGACAGCCTATAACACTGAAGCTTTCTTT.

The chain uses TRBV11-1 and TRBJ2-5, with a possible D match to TRBD1 (5 bases). Germline V gene sequence: CDR1 SGHAT, CDR2 FQDESV (reference sequence). Trimming removed 5 bases from V and 4 bases from J, with 26 bases in between. CDR3 length equals 18 residues. As DNA, the CDR3 is TGTGCCAGCAGCCCGATGGGGCAGTGGATCCCGTCTCCAGAGACCCAGTACTTC. It translates to CASSPMGQWIPSPETQYF.

This clonotype ranks as medium-sized. The rearrangement uses TRBV13 and TRBJ1-6, with 7 bases aligning to TRBD1. The CDR3 length is 16 residues. The V segment lost 4 bases and the J segment 2 bases; nucleotides outside the gene matches: 5. Per the germline V gene, CDR1 is PRHDT and CDR2 is FYEKMQ (reference sequence). The chain's CDR3 is CASSSQGQTYNSPLHF. Here the CDR3 DNA reads TGTGCCAGCAGCTCACAGGGGCAAACCTATAATTCACCCCTCCACTTT.

This clonotype is termed medium-sized (0.01 to 0.1%). The chain recombines TRBV5-6 with TRBJ1-2, with D maybe TRBD1 (6 bases). Germline CDR1 SGHDT, CDR2 YYEEEE. CDR3 length equals 17 residues. V was shortened by 4 bases and J by 2 bases, with 21 bases between the two germline ends. The CDR3 sequence is CASSHGGGSPWNYGYTF. In DNA form, the CDR3 reads TGTGCCAGCAGCCACGGAGGGGGTAGCCCTTGGAACTATGGCTACACCTTC.

This clonotype is labeled medium-sized. The chain couples TRBV7-3 to TRBJ2-1; D might be TRBD2 (6 bases). Per the germline V gene, CDR1 is SGHTA and CDR2 is FQGTGA. V dropped 2 bases and J dropped 10 bases, with 21 bases sitting between them. CDR3 length: 16 amino acids. The CDR3 loop is CASSLDGDGLSGEQFF. As DNA, the CDR3 is TGTGCCAGCAGCTTAGATGGGGATGGGTTGAGCGGGGAGCAGTTCTTC.

This chain connects TRBV30 to TRBJ1-5; 9 bases line up with TRBD1. CDR1 and CDR2 (germline): GTSNPN, SVGIG (reference sequence). V trimming: 3 bases; J trimming: 4 bases; junction bases outside the gene matches: 4. This CDR3 contains 14 residues. The CDR3 region is CAWSPGTGNQPQHF. The DNA of the CDR3 is TGTGCCTGGAGCCCCGGGACAGGGAATCAGCCCCAGCATTTT. The variable domain in full, completed from reference TRBV30 and TRBJ1-5, reads SQTIHQWPATLVQPVGSPLSLECTVEGTSNPNLYWYRQAAGRGLQLLFYSVGIGQISSEVPQNLSASRPQDRQFILSSKKLLLSDSGFYLCAWSPGTGNQPQHFGDGTRLSIL.

The rearrangement links TRBV28 to TRBJ1-5; no clear D. Germline V lookup: CDR1 MDHEN, CDR2 SYDVKM. There are 17 residues in the CDR3. V lost 7 bases and J lost 2, with 21 bases in between. The CDR3 DNA sequence: TGTGCCAGCACCGGGGTCCAGCGGTCCTTCGGCAATCAGCCCCAGCATTTT. This encodes CASTGVQRSFGNQPQHF.

About this clonotype: This is likely an artifact of a read error, given a far larger clone one base away. The chain is built from TRBV6-6 and TRBJ2-1, with a weak D call TRBD2 (5 bases). Germline V gene data show CDR1 as MNHNY and CDR2 as SVGAGI (reference sequence). The CDR3 extends over 13 amino acids. The ends were cut back, 9 bases at V and 7 bases at J, with 16 bases in the middle. The CDR3 protein is CARSPSGDNEQFF. CDR3 DNA sequence: TGTGCCAGATCACCCTCCGGGGATAATGAGCAGTTCTTC.

CDR3: CASSHPETQYF. Written as DNA, the CDR3 is TGTGCCAGCAGCCATCCGGAGACCCAGTACTTC. This chain connects TRBV6-2 or TRBV6-3 to TRBJ2-5; no firm D call. Trimming pared 6 bases from V and 5 bases from J, leaving 7 bases between. The CDR3 sequence is 11 residues long. Germline CDR1 and CDR2: MNHEY and SVGEGT.

This clonotype is judged medium-sized. This sequence joins TRBV24-1 and TRBJ2-2; perhaps TRBD1 as D (5 bases). The germline gives CDR1 KGHDR, CDR2 SFDVKD. V gave up 2 bases and J gave up 2 bases, with 11 bases separating them. The CDR3 runs to 16 residues. CDR3 amino acids: CATSDSQGFNTGELFF. The CDR3 coding sequence is TGTGCCACCAGTGATTCCCAGGGATTCAACACCGGGGAGCTGTTTTTT.

This clonotype was counted between two and nine times. The V and J genes are TRBV7-9 and TRBJ2-5; 10 bases align to TRBD2. Germline CDR1 is SEHNR and CDR2 is FQNEAQ (reference sequence). The CDR3 is made up of 17 amino acids. J lost 4 bases, V lost 5 bases, and 13 bases had no gene match. The DNA for the CDR3 is TGTGCCAGCAGCCCCTACTGGGGGACTAGCGAAGGAGAGACCCAGTACTTC. Encoded protein: CASSPYWGTSEGETQYF.